The rows below give T cell receptor beta chains drawn from one sample of a study of cytomegalovirus exposure and HLA in healthy donors. The table came from immunoSEQ multiplex PCR; TCRdb's copy has only in-frame clones and leaves some out. The sample holds about 140,000 clones, roughly three quarters seen once. Sequences were obtained from PBMCs. The source is a man aged 40-55 years in good health and CMV-seronegative. CDR3s include the opening cysteine and the closing phenylalanine or tryptophan. D genes are given only for firm matches. Clone size is stated in some rows and not others, as once, few, many or a class when expanded.

d_call	v_call	clone_size	j_call	cdr3_aa	cdr3_nt
-	TRBV5-4	-	TRBJ2-1	CASSLVGSGPAGEQFF	TGTGCCAGCAGCTTGGTGGGTAGCGGTCCGGCAGGTGAGCAGTTCTTC
TRBD2	TRBV11-3	once	TRBJ2-3	CASSPGTSGSTGSDTQYF	TGTGCCAGCAGCCCCGGGACTAGCGGGAGTACGGGGTCAGATACGCAGTATTTT
TRBD2	TRBV6-5	-	TRBJ2-1	CASSQLAGWYNEQFF	TGTGCCAGCTCCCAGTTAGCGGGGTGGTACAATGAGCAGTTCTTC
TRBD1	TRBV7-9	few	TRBJ2-7	CASSLTGGTYEQYF	TGTGCCAGCAGCCTGACAGGGGGGACCTACGAGCAGTACTTC
TRBD2	TRBV2	-	TRBJ2-3	CASSEAPLAGGWEDTQYF	TGTGCCAGCAGTGAAGCCCCACTAGCGGGGGGTTGGGAAGATACGCAGTATTTT
TRBD2	TRBV28	-	TRBJ2-7	CASSPATWTSGNF	TGTGCCAGCAGTCCCGCGACCTGGACTAGCGGGAATTTC
TRBD1	TRBV19	-	TRBJ1-5	CASSGTGEAQPQHF	TGTGCCAGTAGTGGGACAGGGGAGGCTCAGCCCCAGCATTTT
-	TRBV29-1	-	TRBJ1-1	CSVEEPGNTEAFF	TGCAGCGTTGAAGAGCCGGGGAACACTGAAGCTTTCTTT
-	TRBV7-2	-	TRBJ1-1	CASSLVEGNTEAFF	TGTGCCAGCAGCTTAGTCGAGGGGAACACTGAAGCTTTCTTT
TRBD1	TRBV2	-	TRBJ1-4	CASSGSTGNREKLFF	TGTGCCAGCAGTGGATCGACAGGGAATCGTGAAAAACTGTTTTTT
TRBD2	TRBV5-1	-	TRBJ2-3	CASGAGDRTDTQYF	TGCGCCAGCGGTGCGGGAGATCGCACAGATACGCAGTATTTT
TRBD1	TRBV6-5	-	TRBJ2-7	CASSQGQGREQYF	TGTGCCAGCAGCCAGGGACAGGGTCGGGAGCAGTACTTC
-	TRBV30	-	TRBJ1-1	CAWSGPRGVGTEAFF	TGTGCCTGGAGTGGACCCCGCGGGGTCGGCACTGAAGCTTTCTTT
-	TRBV30	-	TRBJ2-7	CASSDPPTDEQYF	TGTGCCTCGTCCGACCCCCCGACAGACGAGCAGTACTTC
-	TRBV28	-	TRBJ1-5	CASKLSNQPQHF	TGTGCCAGCAAACTTAGCAATCAGCCCCAGCATTTT
TRBD1	TRBV4-2	-	TRBJ1-2	CASSQARQGFGYGYTF	TGTGCCAGCAGCCAAGCTCGACAGGGTTTTGGCTATGGCTACACCTTC
-	TRBV10-1	-	TRBJ1-1	CASLMNTEAFF	TGCGCCAGCCTTATGAACACTGAAGCTTTCTTT
-	TRBV6-1	-	TRBJ2-7	CASSDGYSYEQYF	TGTGCCAGCAGTGACGGTTACTCCTACGAGCAGTACTTC
-	TRBV6-6	few	TRBJ1-5	CASSYVNSNQPQHF	TGTGCCAGCAGTTACGTAAATAGCAATCAGCCCCAGCATTTT
TRBD2	TRBV4-3	-	TRBJ2-3	CASSQDLAGSTDTQYF	TGCGCCAGCAGCCAAGACCTAGCGGGAAGCACAGATACGCAGTATTTT
-	TRBV27	-	TRBJ1-1	CASSPPTRITEAFF	TGTGCCAGCAGTCCCCCTACGAGGATCACTGAAGCTTTCTTT
-	TRBV6-5	once	TRBJ1-4	CASSWGGNEKLFF	TGTGCCAGCAGCTGGGGGGGTAATGAAAAACTGTTTTTT
-	TRBV30	-	TRBJ2-1	CAWSGGGSYNEQFF	TGTGCCTGGAGTGGTGGCGGCTCCTACAATGAGCAGTTCTTC
TRBD1	TRBV19	-	TRBJ1-1	CASSIWGGTDIQAFF	TGTGCCAGTAGTATATGGGGCGGGACAGATATACAAGCTTTCTTT
-	TRBV5-1	-	TRBJ2-7	CASSLNERASSYEQYF	TGCGCCAGCAGCCTCAATGAGCGGGCCAGCTCCTACGAGCAGTACTTC
-	TRBV5-1	-	TRBJ2-7	CASSLGGYEQYF	TGCGCCAGCAGCTTGGGAGGTTACGAGCAGTACTTC
-	TRBV27	once	TRBJ2-1	CASSLSLLVINEQFF	TGTGCCAGCAGTTTATCCCTACTAGTTATCAATGAGCAGTTCTTC
-	TRBV4-1	-	TRBJ2-1	CASSQDFRVNNEQFF	TGCGCCAGCAGCCAAGATTTCAGGGTGAACAATGAGCAGTTCTTC
-	TRBV7-9	few	TRBJ1-4	CASSSQGVGEKLFF	TGTGCCAGCAGCTCACAGGGAGTAGGTGAAAAACTGTTTTTT
-	TRBV11-2	-	TRBJ1-2	CASSLTGIRYGYTF	TGTGCCAGCAGCTTAACAGGGATACGCTATGGCTACACCTTC
TRBD1	TRBV10-3	-	TRBJ1-6	CAIRQGDSPLHF	TGTGCCATCAGACAGGGGGATTCACCCCTCCACTTT
TRBD1	TRBV6-5	-	TRBJ1-2	CASSYSITGEGYTF	TGTGCCAGCAGTTACTCGATTACAGGGGAGGGCTACACCTTC
-	TRBV25-1	-	TRBJ1-1	CASSDTTSEAFF	TGTGCCAGCAGTGACACCACTAGTGAAGCTTTCTTT
-	TRBV6-5	-	TRBJ2-3	CASRGVPSTDTQYF	TGTGCCAGCAGGGGCGTTCCTAGCACAGATACGCAGTATTTT
-	TRBV7-6	-	TRBJ2-7	CASSFHNEQYF	TGTGCCAGCAGCTTTCACAACGAGCAGTACTTC
TRBD2	TRBV28	-	TRBJ2-1	CASSGTSGKDEQFF	TGTGCCAGCAGCGGGACTAGCGGGAAGGATGAGCAGTTCTTC
TRBD1	TRBV4-1	-	TRBJ1-3	CASSQRGQARSGNTIYF	TGCGCCAGCAGCCAACGGGGACAGGCCCGCTCTGGAAACACCATATATTTT
-	TRBV7-3	-	TRBJ1-2	CASSLTRQAHYGYTF	TGTGCCAGCAGCTTAACTCGGCAGGCCCACTATGGCTACACCTTC
TRBD2	TRBV30	-	TRBJ2-1	CALTSGGSYNEQFF	TGTGCCCTAACGAGCGGGGGTTCCTACAATGAGCAGTTCTTC
TRBD2	TRBV7-8	-	TRBJ2-2	CASRKTSGSFPGELFF	TGTGCCAGCAGGAAGACTAGCGGGAGTTTCCCCGGGGAGCTGTTTTTT
TRBD2	TRBV30	once	TRBJ2-2	CAWSPRDSGRIFFTNTGELFF	TGTGCCTGGAGTCCCCGGGATAGCGGGAGGATTTTCTTCACCAACACCGGGGAGCTGTTTTTT